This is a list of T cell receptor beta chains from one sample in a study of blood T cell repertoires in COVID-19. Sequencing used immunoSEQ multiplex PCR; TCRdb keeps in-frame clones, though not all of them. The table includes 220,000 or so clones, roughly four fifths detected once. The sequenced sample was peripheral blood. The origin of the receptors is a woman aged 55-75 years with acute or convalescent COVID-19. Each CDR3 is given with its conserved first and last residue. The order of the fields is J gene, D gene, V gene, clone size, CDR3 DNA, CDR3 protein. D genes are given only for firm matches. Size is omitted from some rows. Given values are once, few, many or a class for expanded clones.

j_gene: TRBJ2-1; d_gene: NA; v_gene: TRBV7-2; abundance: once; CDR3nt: TGTGCCAGCAGCCTCGGGAGCGGCTCCTACAATGAGCAGTTCTTC; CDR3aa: CASSLGSGSYNEQFF
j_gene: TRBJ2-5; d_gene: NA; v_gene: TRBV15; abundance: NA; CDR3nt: TGTGCCACCAGCGCGGGAACAGCCTCGGCGACCCAGTACTTC; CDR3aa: CATSAGTASATQYF
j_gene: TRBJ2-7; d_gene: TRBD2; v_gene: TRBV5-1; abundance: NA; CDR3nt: TGCGCCAGCAGCCGCCGCCACAGCGGGGGGTCCTACGAGCAGTACTTC; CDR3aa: CASSRRHSGGSYEQYF
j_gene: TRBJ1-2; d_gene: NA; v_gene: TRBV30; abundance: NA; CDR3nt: TGTGCCTGGAGTGAGGGCAGGGCTGGCTACACCTTC; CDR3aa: CAWSEGRAGYTF
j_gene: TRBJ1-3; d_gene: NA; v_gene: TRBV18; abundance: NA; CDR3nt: TGTGCCAGCTCAGCCACAGGGAGCTCTGGAAACACCATATATTTT; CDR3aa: CASSATGSSGNTIYF
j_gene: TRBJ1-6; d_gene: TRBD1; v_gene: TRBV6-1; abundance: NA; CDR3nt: TGTGCCAGCAGTGCAAATTGGGGACAGGGGAGTTCACCCCTCCACTTT; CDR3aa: CASSANWGQGSSPLHF
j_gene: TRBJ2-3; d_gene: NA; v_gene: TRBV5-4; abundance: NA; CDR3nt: TGTGCCAGCAGCTTTCAGGGGAGCACAGATACGCAGTATTTT; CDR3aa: CASSFQGSTDTQYF
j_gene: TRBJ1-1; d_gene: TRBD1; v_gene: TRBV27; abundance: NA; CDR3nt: TGTGCCAGCAGTCTTACAGGGGTAAAGATATCTGAAGCTTTCTTT; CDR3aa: CASSLTGVKISEAFF
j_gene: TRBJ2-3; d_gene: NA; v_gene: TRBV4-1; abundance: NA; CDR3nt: TGCGCCAGCAGCCCGAGGGAGGCGGGACAGACTAGCACAGATACGCAGTATTTT; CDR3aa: CASSPREAGQTSTDTQYF
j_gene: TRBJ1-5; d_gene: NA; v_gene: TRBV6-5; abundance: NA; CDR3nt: TGTGCCAGCAGCCGAGGACAGATAAGCAATCAGCCCCAGCATTTT; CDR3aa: CASSRGQISNQPQHF
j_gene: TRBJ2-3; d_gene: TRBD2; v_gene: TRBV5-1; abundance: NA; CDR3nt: TGCGCCAGCAGCTATAGCGGGGGGGCAACAGATACGCAGTATTTT; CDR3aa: CASSYSGGATDTQYF
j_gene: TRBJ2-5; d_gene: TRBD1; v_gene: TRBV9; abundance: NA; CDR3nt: TGTGCCAGCAGCGTAGACCCAGGGGGCGGTCTCCAAGAGACCCAGTACTTC; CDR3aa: CASSVDPGGGLQETQYF
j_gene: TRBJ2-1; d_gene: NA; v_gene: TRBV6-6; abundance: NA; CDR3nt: TGTGCCAGCAGCCCTCGGGATTCCAGTTCATCTAGGTTCTTC; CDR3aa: CASSPRDSSSSRFF
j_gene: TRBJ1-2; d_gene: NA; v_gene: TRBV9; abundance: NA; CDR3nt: TGTGCCAGCAGCGTAGATGCGGGGAACTATGGCTACACCTTC; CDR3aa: CASSVDAGNYGYTF
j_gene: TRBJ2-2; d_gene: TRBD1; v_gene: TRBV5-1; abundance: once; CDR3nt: TGCGCCAGCAGGGACAGGCTTGATGGCGGGGAGCTGTTTTTT; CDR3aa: CASRDRLDGGELFF
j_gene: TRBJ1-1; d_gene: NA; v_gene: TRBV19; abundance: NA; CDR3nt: TGTGCCAGTAGTATAACAGGGTTCAACACTGAAGCTTTCTTT; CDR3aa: CASSITGFNTEAFF
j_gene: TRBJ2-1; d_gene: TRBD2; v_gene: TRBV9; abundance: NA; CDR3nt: TGTGCCAGCAGCGGACCGGGACTAGGCTACAATGAGCAGTTCTTC; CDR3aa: CASSGPGLGYNEQFF
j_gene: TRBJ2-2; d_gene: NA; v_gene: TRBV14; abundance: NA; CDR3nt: TGTGCCAGCAGTGTTAGCACCGGGGAGCTGTTTTTT; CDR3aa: CASSVSTGELFF
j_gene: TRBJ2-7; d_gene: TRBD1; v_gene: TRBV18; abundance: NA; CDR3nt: TGTGCCAGCTCACCTAACCCGACAGGGGAGCACGAGCAGTACTTC; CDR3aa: CASSPNPTGEHEQYF
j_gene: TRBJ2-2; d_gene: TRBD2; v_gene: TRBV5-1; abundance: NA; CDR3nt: TGCGCCAGCAGAGTAGCGGGCAACACCGGGGAGCTGTTTTTT; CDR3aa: CASRVAGNTGELFF
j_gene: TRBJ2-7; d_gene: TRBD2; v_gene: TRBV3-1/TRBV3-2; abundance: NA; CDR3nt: TGTGCCAGCAGCCAAGCGGGACTAGCAGAGCAGTACTTC; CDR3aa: CASSQAGLAEQYF
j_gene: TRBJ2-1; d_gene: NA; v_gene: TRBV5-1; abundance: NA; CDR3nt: TGCGCCAGCAGCTTGTCCGGTTACAATGAGCAGTTCTTC; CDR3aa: CASSLSGYNEQFF
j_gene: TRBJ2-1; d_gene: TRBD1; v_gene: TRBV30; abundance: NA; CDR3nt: TGTGCCTGGAGACAGGGGCGAGGGCAGTTCTTC; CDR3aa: CAWRQGRGQFF
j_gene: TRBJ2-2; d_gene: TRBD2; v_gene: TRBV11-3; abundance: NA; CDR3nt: TGTGCCAGCAGCCAGGCGGGGGCCGGGGAGCTGTTTTTT; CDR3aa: CASSQAGAGELFF
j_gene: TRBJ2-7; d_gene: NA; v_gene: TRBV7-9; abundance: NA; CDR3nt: TGTGCCAGCAGCGACGGGGGCGGGGGCTCCTACGAGCAGTACTTC; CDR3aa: CASSDGGGGSYEQYF
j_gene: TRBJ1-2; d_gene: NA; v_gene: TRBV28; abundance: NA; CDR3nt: TGTGCCAGCAGTTTGGGCCGCTATGGCTACACCTTC; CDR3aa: CASSLGRYGYTF
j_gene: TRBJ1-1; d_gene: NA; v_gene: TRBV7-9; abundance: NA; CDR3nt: TGTGCCAGCAGCTTATTACTCCGTGGGCCTGAAGCTTTCTTT; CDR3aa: CASSLLLRGPEAFF
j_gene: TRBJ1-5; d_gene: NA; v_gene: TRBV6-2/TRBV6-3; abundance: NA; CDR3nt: TGTGCCAGCAGTAATCCCCCGGGGGTCCAGGGCAATCAGCCCCAGCATTTT; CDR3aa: CASSNPPGVQGNQPQHF
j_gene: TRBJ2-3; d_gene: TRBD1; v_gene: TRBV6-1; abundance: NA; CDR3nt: TGTGCCAGCAGTGAAAGATCAGGGGGAACAGATACGCAGTATTTT; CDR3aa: CASSERSGGTDTQYF
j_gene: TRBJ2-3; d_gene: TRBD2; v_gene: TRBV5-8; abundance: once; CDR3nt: TGTGCCAGCAGCTTTCTCGGGGGGGGAACCACAGATACGCAGTATTTT; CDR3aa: CASSFLGGGTTDTQYF
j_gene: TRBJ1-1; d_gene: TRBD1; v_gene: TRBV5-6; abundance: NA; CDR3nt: TGTGCCAGCAGCTCCGGGACAGGTGGCGGGAACACTGAAGCTTTCTTT; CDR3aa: CASSSGTGGGNTEAFF
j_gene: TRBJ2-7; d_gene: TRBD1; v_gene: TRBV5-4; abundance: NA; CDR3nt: TGTGCCAGCAGAAGGGACAGGATCTCCTACGAGCAGTACTTC; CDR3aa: CASRRDRISYEQYF
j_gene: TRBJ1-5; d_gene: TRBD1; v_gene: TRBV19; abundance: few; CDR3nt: TGTGCCAGTAGTACTGCCGACAGGGGTTATCAGCCCCAGCATTTT; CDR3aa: CASSTADRGYQPQHF
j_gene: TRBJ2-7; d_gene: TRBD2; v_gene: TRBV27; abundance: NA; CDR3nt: TGTGCCAGCGCAAGACCTTCCGAAACGGGACTAGCGGGCTACGAGCAGTACTTC; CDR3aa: CASARPSETGLAGYEQYF
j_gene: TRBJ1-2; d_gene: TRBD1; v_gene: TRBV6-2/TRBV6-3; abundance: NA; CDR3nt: TGTGCCAGCAGTTATTCGGACAGGACTGGCTACACCTTC; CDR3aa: CASSYSDRTGYTF
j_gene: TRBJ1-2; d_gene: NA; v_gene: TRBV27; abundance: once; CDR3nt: TGTGCCAGCAGTTCAACAGGGACCTATGGCTACACCTTC; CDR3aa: CASSSTGTYGYTF
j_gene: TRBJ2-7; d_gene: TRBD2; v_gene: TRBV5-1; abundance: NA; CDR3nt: TGCGCCAGCAGCTTTGGGACTAGCGGGGACGAGCAGTACTTC; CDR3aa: CASSFGTSGDEQYF
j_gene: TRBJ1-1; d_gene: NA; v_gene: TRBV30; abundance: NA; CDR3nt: TGTGCCTGGAGTCGCCAGTTGAACACTGAAGCTTTCTTT; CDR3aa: CAWSRQLNTEAFF